This record concerns one T cell receptor (beta chain) sequence. The germline CDR1 and CDR2 sequences are MNHEY and SMNVEV (reference sequence). V shed 3 bases and J shed 3 bases, with 15 bases lying between them. The CDR3 consists of 15 residues. The data were taken from a study of T cell changes during pregnancy in multiple sclerosis. The protocol was immunoSEQ multiplex PCR, while the TCRdb copy is restricted to in-frame clones and leaves out a portion. Of roughly 59,000 clones in the sample, under 95% were seen once. The material sequenced was peripheral blood, taken in the third trimester of pregnancy. J is TRBJ2-7 and V is TRBV27; no clear D. This sequence originates from a female donor in good health, enrolled as a control in a pregnancy study. The CDR3 here is CASSFKSPPGYEQYF. The CDR3 coding sequence is TGTGCCAGCAGTTTTAAGAGTCCACCCGGCTACGAGCAGTACTTC.